This paragraph covers one T cell receptor beta chain sequence. There are 15 residues in the CDR3. Trimming cost V 2 bases and J 3 bases; bases outside gene matches: 5. Germline CDR1 reads LGHNT; CDR2 reads FRNRAP. As processed by the authors: Reference gene primer amplification gave estimated nucleated cell counts. TCRdb's table, derived via immunoSEQ multiplex PCR, lists solely in-frame clones and lacks some. V and J calls and clone size come straight from that table; D and trimming were deduced from the DNA. The profile shows 220,000 or so clones, 82% of them singletons. This sample is drawn from a study of blood T cell repertoires in COVID-19. At the level of the study: Sites across the United States, Italy and Spain contributed samples from acute and convalescent COVID-19. T cells, B-cell-depleted T cells, or PBMCs supplied cDNA or gDNA.

The specimen sequenced was peripheral blood. The chain is built from TRBV12-5 and TRBJ2-7; 9 bases align to TRBD1. This receptor was identified in a woman of 80 years or more with acute or convalescent COVID-19. CDR3 DNA sequence: TGTGCTAGTGGTTTGTGGGGGACAGGGCACTACGAGCAGTACTTC. This translates into CASGLWGTGHYEQYF.